This T cell receptor beta chain was documented in a study of blood T cell repertoires in COVID-19 (TCRdb year 2020). In the study overall: Samples covering the acute and convalescent phases of COVID-19 were provided by collaborators in the United States, Italy and Spain. Samples were obtained from the ongoing ImmuneRACE study (first 160 participants) and from 1,000 to 1,500 subjects provided by 6 global collaborators. A de-identified subject ID, COVID-19 status, age in years and sex were almost always included in the sample metadata. A freely available public database, intended as a resource for researchers studying the immune response to SARS-CoV-2, is where the repertoires were released. The material from the prospective study consisted of cDNA or gDNA derived from T cells, B-cell-depleted T cells, or PBMCs. Deeply sampled blood TCRbeta repertoires from subjects exposed to, actively infected with, or recovered from COVID-19 were included in the dataset. Where available, HLA class I and class II types were obtained from metadata supplied by the sample provider rather than from assay-based typing.

The paper as a whole reports these results and caveats: The amount of clinical and demographic metadata varied by source and participant and was provided uncurated.

A second Seattle source provided samples from volunteer blood donors who had recovered from COVID-19. Collaborating institutions collected whole blood in K2EDTA tubes following their own protocols. Collaborator samples were shipped for TCRbeta analysis as frozen whole blood, isolated PBMCs, or DNA extracted from either sample type. TCRbeta CDR3 regions were amplified from genomic DNA using the immunoSEQ Assay, a bias-controlled multiplex PCR. The original pipeline was this. Nucleated cell counts per sample were estimated from amplification of reference gene primers within the assay. Sequence reads were collapsed and filtered to measure the absolute abundance of every unique TCRbeta CDR3 rearrangement. For each sample, productive Simpson clonality was calculated as the square root of Simpson's diversity index over productive rearrangements. As stored in TCRdb, this immuneACCESS dataset retains in-frame rearrangements with V and J assigned. A fraction of the clones does not appear; measured against another copy, unresolved V genes explain less than half of the discrepancy, and the remainder lacks a known reason. That table furnishes V, J and clone size, whereas the DNA furnished D and trimming. Counted in this sample were about 240,000 clones; about 85% of them appeared once. 1.9% of the sample rests with the top ten.

Inclusive of the bounding cysteine and phenylalanine, the CDR3 is 15 residues long. Solely the CDR3 DNA is kept, with 45 bases framed from the first base. CDR1 and CDR2, per the germline V gene, are MNHEY and SVGAGI. For this chain, trimming is 7 bases at the V end and 2 bases at the J end, and the number of junction bases without a gene match is 6. To note about this clone: Its antigen target is currently unknown. Base qualities are not at hand, and no much larger clone is one base apart.

The V and J genes are TRBV6-5 and TRBJ2-2; 8 central bases correspond to TRBD2. This clonotype originated in a man aged 30 to 45 who had recovered from COVID-19. Sequences were obtained from peripheral blood. The DNA reads TGTGCCAGCACCCCGGGAGGGGGTAACACCGGGGAGCTGTTTTTT. Its translation reads: CASTPGGGNTGELFF.